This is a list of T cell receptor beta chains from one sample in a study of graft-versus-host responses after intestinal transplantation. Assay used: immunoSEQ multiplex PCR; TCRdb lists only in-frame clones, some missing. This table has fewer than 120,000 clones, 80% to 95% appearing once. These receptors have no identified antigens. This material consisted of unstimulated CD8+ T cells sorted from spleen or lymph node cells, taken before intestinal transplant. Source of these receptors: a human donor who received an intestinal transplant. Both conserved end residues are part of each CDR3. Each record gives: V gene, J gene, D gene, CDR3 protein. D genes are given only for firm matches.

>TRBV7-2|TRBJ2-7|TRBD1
CASSSYTGGRYEQYF
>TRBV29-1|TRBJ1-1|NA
CSVLLGYEAFF
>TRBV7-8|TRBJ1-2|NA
CASSLVGVTANYGYTF
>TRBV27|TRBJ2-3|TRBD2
CASSMGLALGDTQYF
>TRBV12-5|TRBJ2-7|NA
CATGSWMRHEQYF
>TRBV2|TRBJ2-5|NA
CASSGGGEQETQYF
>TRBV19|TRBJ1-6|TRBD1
CASSKDRVTSPLHF
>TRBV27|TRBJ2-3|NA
CASRETGLGALITDTQYF
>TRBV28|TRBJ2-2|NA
CASSVLPGGELFF
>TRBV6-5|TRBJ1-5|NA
CASSDIVNKPQHF
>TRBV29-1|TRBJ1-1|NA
CSVPTTGRNTDTEAFF
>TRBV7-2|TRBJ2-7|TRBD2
CASTPTSGRATYEQYF
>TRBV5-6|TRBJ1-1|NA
CASSSDTRSGEAFF
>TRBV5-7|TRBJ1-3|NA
CASSLTGRKDSGNTIYF
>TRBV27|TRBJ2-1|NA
CASSFTGYNEQFF
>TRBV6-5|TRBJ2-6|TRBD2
CAAGTGANVLTF
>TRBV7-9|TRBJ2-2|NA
CASSSAVSYTGELFF
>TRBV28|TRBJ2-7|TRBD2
CASSPRGVIAYEQYF
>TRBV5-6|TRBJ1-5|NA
CASSLLTDSNQPQHF
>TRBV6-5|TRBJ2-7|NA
CASSYGEAGGSEQYF
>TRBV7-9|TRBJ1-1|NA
CASSSTNDGNTEAFF
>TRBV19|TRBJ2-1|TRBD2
CASSIPGLAGDYNEQFF
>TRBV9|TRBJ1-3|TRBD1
CASSVATARGLSGNTIYF
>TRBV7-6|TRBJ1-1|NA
CASSSKRLLGTEAFF
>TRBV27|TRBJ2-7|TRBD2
CASSLGTSYEQYF
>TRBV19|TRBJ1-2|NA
CASSIEQGAGGYTF
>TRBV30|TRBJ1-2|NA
CAWSVNEGLAGYTF
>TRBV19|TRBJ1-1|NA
CASSPPGRVNTEAFF
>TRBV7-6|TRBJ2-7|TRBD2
CASSISGLAGGYEQYF
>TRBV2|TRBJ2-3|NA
CASSEEARPSTDTQYF
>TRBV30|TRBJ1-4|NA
CAWSETGLNEKLFF
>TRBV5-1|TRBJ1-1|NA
CASSLSGEILNTEAFF
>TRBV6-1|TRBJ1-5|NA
CASSEVGTQPQHF
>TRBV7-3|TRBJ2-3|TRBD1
CASSLNPGGALDTQYF
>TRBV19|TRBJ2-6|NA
CASRQVPSGANVLTF
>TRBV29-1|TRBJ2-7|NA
CSVYQPGTYEQYF
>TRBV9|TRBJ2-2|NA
CASSPVFGTGELFF
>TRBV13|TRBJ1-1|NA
CASSYQTVNTEAFF
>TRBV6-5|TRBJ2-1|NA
CASSPGTEQFF
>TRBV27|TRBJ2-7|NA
CASSLQTGYEQYF
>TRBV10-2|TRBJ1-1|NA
CASSGSRGGTEAFF
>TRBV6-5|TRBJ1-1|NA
CASSYVYQGEAFF
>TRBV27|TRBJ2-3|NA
CASSQRTGRRDTQYF
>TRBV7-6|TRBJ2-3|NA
CASSLGLNTQYF
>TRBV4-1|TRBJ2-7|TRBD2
CASSQPRGAGDEQYF
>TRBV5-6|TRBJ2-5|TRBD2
CASSLALLAGGTQYF
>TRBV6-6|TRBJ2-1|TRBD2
CASSYSAGASYNEQFF
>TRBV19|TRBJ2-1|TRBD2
CASNRGVTYNEQFF
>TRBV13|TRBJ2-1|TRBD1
CASSFSLDRANEQFF
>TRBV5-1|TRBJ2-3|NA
CASSLNRFTDTQYF
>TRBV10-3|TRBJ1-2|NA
CAISEMGPQGYGYTF
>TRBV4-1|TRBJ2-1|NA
CASSHLRNRFGLLSIANEQFF
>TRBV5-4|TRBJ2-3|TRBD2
CASSLALREGPRATDTQYF
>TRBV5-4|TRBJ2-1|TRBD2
CASSPGLAGINEQFF
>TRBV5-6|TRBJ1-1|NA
CASSLGGHFEAFF